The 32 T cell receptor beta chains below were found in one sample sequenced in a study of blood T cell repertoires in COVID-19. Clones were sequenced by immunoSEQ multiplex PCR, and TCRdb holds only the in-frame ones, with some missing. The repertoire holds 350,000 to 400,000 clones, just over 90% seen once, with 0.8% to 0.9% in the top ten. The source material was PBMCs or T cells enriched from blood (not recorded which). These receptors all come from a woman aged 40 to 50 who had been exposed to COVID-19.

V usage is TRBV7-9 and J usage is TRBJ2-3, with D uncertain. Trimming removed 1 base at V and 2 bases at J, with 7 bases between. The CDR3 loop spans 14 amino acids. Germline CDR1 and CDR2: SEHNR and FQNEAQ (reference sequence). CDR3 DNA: TGTGCCAGCAGCTTAGACAGTCCCACAGATACGCAGTATTTT. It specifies CASSLDSPTDTQYF. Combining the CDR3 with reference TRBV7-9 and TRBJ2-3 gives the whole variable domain DTGVSQNPRHKITKRGQNVTFRCDPISEHNRLYWYRQTLGQGPEFLTYFQNEAQLEKSRLLSDRFSAERPKGSFSTLEIQRTEQGDSAMYLCASSLDSPTDTQYFGPGTRLTVL.

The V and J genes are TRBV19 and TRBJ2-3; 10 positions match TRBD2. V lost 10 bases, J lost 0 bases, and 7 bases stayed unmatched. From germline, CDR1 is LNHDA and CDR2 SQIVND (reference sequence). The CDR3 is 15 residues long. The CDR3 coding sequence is TGTGCCACCAAGAAGCGGGAGGGCAGCACAGATACGCAGTATTTT. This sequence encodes CATKKREGSTDTQYF.

The chain's CDR3 is CASSQPDKSNYGYTF. In nucleotides, the CDR3 is TGTGCCAGCAGTCAACCTGACAAATCTAACTATGGCTACACCTTC. The gene calls are TRBV28 and TRBJ1-2; the D is unclear. V was clipped by 5 bases and J by 0 bases, with 13 bases between them. The CDR3 is made up of 15 amino acids. In germline, CDR1 is MDHEN, CDR2 SYDVKM.

This CDR3 reads CAWSTGQGVNTEAFF. The DNA for the CDR3 is TGTGCCTGGAGTACCGGACAGGGGGTGAACACTGAAGCTTTCTTT. The chain combines TRBV30 with TRBJ1-1; 10 nucleotides match TRBD1. V dropped 2 bases and J dropped 0; count of bases not matched to a gene: 3. Germline V CDR1 and CDR2: GTSNPN, SVGIG (reference sequence). The CDR3 loop spans 15 amino acids.

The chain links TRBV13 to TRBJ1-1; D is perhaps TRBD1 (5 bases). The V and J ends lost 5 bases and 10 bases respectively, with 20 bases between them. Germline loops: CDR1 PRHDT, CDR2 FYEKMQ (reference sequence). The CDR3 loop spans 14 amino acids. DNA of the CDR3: TGTGCCAGCAGCCCACGGTTAGACAGTCTAGGAGCTTTCTTT. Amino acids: CASSPRLDSLGAFF.

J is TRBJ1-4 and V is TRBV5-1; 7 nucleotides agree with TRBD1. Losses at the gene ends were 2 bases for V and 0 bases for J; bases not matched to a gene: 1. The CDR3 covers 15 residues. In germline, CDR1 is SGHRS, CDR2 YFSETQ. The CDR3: CASSLGQATNEKLFF. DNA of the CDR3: TGCGCCAGCAGCTTAGGACAGGCAACTAATGAAAAACTGTTTTTT.

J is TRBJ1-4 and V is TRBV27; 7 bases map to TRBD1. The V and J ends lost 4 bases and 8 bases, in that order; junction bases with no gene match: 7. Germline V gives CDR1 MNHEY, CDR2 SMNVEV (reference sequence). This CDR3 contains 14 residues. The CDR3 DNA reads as TGTGCCAGCAGTTCACAGGGGATGGTGGAAAAACTGTTTTTT. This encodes CASSSQGMVEKLFF.

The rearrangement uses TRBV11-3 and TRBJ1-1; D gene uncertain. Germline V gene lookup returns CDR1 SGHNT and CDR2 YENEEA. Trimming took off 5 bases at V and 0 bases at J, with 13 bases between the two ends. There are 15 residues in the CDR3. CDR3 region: CASSLPRPMNTEAFF. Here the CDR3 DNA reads TGTGCCAGCAGCCTCCCCAGGCCTATGAACACTGAAGCTTTCTTT.

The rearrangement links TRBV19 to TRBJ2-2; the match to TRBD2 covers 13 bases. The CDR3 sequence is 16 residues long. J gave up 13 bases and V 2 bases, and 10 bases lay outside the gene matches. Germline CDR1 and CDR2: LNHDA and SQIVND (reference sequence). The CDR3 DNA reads TGTGCCAGTAGTATACCCGGACTAGCGGGGGTAGGAGGGCTGTTTTTT. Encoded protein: CASSIPGLAGVGGLFF.

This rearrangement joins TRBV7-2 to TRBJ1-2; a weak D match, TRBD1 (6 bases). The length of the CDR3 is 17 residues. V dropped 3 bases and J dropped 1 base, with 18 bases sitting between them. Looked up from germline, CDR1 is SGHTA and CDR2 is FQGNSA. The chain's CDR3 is CASSLGHVGPLNYGYTF. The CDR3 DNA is TGTGCCAGCAGCTTGGGACACGTAGGCCCCCTTAACTATGGCTACACCTTC.

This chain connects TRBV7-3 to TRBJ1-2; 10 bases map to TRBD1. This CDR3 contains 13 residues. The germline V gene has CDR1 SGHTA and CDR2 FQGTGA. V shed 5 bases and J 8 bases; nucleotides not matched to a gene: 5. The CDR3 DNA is TGTGCCAGCAGCCTGGACAGGGGGTCCGGCTACACCTTC. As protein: CASSLDRGSGYTF.

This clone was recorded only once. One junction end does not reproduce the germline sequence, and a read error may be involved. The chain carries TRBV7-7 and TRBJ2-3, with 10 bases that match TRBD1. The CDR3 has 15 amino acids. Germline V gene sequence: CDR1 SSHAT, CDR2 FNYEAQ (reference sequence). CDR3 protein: CASSRTGGSTDTQYF. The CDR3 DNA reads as TGTGCTAGCAGCCGGACAGGGGGAAGCACAGATACGCAGTATTTT.

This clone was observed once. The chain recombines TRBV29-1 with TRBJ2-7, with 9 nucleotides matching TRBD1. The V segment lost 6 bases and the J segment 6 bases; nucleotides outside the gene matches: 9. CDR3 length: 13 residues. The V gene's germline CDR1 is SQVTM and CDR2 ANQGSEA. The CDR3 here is CSVKQGALGEQYF. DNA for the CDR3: TGCAGCGTCAAACAGGGGGCGCTTGGCGAGCAGTACTTC.

The CDR3 here is CASRLDRGRTDTQYF. CDR3 sequence (DNA): TGTGCCAGCAGGCTTGACAGGGGGCGGACAGATACGCAGTATTTT. The genes are TRBV2 and TRBJ2-3, with 10 bases that match TRBD1. Germline assignment: CDR1 SNHLY and CDR2 FYNNEI. This CDR3 is built from 15 residues. V was pared by 6 bases and J by 3 bases, with 6 bases of the junction left unmatched.

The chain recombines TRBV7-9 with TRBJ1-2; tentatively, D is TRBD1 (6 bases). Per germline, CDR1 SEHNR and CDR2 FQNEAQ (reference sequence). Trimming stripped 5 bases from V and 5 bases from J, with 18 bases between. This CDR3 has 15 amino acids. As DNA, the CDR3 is TGTGCCAGCAGCGGTCAGGCAGGGGCGGAATATGGCTACACCTTC. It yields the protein CASSGQAGAEYGYTF.

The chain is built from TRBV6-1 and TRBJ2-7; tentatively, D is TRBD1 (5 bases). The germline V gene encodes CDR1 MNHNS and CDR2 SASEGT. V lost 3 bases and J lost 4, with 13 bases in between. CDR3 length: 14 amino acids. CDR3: CASSEAGNTYEQYF. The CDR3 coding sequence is TGTGCCAGCAGTGAGGCAGGGAATACGTACGAGCAGTACTTC.

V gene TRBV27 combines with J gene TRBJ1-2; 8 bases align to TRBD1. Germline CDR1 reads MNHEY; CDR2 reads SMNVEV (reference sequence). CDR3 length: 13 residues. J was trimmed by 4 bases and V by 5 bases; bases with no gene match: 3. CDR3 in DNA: TGTGCCAGCAGTATAGGGACAGGCTATGGCTACACCTTC. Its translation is CASSIGTGYGYTF.

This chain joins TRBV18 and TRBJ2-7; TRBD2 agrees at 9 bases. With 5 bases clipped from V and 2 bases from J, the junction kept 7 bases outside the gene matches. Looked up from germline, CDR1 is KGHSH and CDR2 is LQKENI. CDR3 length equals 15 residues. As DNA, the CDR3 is TGTGCCAGCTCAACCTTTAGCGGGGGTGCCTACGAGCAGTACTTC. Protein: CASSTFSGGAYEQYF.

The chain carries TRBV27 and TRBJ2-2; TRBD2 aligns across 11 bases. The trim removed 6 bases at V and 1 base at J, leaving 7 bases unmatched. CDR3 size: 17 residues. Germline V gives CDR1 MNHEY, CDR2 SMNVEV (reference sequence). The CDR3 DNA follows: TGTGCCAGCAGAAGAGCCACTAGCGGGGGGAACACCGGGGAGCTGTTTTTT. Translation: CASRRATSGGNTGELFF.

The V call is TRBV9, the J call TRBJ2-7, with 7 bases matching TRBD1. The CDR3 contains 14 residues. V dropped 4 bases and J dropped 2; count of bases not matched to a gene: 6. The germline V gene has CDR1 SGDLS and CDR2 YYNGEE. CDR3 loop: CASSLRQGAYEQYF. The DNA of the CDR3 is TGTGCCAGCAGCCTTAGACAGGGTGCCTACGAGCAGTACTTC.

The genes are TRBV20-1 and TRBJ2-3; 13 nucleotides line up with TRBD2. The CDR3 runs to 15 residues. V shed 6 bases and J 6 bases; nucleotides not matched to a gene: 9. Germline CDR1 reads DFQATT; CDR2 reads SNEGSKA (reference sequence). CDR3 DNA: TGCAGTGCGAGTGGACTAGCGGGAGAACGCGATACGCAGTATTTT. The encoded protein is CSASGLAGERDTQYF.

The CDR3 DNA reads as TGTGCCATCAGTGATATTCCGAACACTGAAGCTTTCTTT. This codes for CAISDIPNTEAFF. V gene TRBV10-3 combines with J gene TRBJ1-1; D unresolved. V was cut by 3 bases and J by 1 base, with 6 bases left in between. CDR1 is ENHRY, CDR2 SYGVKD, per germline. CDR3 length equals 13 residues.

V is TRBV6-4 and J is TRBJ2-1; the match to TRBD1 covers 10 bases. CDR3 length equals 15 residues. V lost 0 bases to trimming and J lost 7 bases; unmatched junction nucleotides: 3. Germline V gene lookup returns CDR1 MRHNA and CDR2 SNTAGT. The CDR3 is CASSDSRTGGNEQFF. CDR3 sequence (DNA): TGTGCCAGCAGTGACTCGAGGACAGGGGGGAATGAGCAGTTCTTC.

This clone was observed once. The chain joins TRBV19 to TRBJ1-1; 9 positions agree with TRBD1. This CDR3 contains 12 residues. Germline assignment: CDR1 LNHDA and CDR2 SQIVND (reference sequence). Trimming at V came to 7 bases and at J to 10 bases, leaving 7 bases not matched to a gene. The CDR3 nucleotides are TGTGCCAGTACTAAATCGGGACAGGGAGCTTTCTTT. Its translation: CASTKSGQGAFF.

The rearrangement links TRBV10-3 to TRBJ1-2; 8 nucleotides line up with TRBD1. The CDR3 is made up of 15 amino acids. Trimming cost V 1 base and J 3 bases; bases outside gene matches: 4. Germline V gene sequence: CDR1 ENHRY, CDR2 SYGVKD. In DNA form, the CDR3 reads TGTGCCATCAGTGAGTGGGACAGGACAGACTATGGCTACACCTTC. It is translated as CAISEWDRTDYGYTF.

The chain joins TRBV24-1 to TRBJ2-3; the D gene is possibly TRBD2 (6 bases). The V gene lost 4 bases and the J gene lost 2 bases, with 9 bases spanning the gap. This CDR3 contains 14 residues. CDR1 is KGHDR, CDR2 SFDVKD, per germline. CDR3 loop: CATSERGNTDTQYF. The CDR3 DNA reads TGTGCCACCAGTGAACGGGGGAACACAGATACGCAGTATTTT.

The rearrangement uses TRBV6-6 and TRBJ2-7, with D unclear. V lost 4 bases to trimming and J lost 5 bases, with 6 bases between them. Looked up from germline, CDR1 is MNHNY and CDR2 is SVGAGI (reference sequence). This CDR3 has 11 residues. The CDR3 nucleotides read TGTGCCAGCAGTTTCCGGGACGAGCAGTACTTC. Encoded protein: CASSFRDEQYF.

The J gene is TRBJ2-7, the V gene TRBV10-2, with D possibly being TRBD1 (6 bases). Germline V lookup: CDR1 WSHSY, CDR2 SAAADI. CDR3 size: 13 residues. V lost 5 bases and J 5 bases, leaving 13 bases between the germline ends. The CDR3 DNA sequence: TGCGCCAGCAGTCGGGACATAGACGACGAGCAGTACTTC. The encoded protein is CASSRDIDDEQYF.

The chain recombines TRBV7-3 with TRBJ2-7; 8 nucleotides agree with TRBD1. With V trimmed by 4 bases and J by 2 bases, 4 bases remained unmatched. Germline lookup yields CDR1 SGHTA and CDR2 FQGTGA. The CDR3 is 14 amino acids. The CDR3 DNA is TGTGCCAGCAGCTCGGGACAGGAGACCTACGAGCAGTACTTC. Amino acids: CASSSGQETYEQYF.

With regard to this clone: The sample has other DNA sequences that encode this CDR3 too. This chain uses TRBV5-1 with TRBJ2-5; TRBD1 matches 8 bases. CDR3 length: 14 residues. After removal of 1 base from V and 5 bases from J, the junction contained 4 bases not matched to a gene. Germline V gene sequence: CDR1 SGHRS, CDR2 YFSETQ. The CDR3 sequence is CASSLQGARETQYF. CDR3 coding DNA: TGCGCCAGCAGCTTGCAGGGGGCACGGGAGACCCAGTACTTC.

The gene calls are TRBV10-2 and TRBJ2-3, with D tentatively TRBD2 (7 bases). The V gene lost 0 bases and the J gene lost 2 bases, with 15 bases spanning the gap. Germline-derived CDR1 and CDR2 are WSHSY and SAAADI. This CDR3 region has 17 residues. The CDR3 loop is CASSESGGPRITDTQYF. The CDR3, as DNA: TGCGCCAGCAGTGAGTCGGGGGGGCCCCGAATCACAGATACGCAGTATTTT.

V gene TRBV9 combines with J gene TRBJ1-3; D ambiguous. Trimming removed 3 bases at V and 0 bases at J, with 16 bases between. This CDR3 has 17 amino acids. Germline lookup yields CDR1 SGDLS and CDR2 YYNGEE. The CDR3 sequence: CASSAGIRGISGNTIYF. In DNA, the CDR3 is TGTGCCAGCAGCGCGGGGATCCGAGGGATCTCTGGAAACACCATATATTTT.